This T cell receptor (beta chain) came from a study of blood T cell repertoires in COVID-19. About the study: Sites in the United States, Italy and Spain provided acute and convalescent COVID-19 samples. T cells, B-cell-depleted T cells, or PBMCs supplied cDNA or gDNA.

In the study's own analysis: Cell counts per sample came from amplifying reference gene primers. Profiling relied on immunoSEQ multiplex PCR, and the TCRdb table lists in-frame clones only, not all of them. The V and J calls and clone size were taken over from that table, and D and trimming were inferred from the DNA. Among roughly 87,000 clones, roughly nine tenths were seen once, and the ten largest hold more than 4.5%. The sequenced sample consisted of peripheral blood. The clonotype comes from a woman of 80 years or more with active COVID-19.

This CDR3 reads CSASGTSESADTQYF. CDR3 DNA: TGCAGTGCTAGTGGGACATCGGAGTCCGCAGATACGCAGTATTTT. The J gene is TRBJ2-3, the V gene TRBV20-1; weak D call: TRBD1 (6 bases). V was trimmed by 3 bases and J by 4 bases, leaving 17 bases between them. Germline V gene sequence: CDR1 DFQATT, CDR2 SNEGSKA (reference sequence). The CDR3 loop spans 15 amino acids.